The T cell receptor beta chain under discussion was sequenced for a study of cytomegalovirus exposure and HLA in healthy donors. The study's findings and limits: Reports indicated that the classifier achieved high specificity and sensitivity in diagnosing cytomegalovirus status. Reportedly, TCR beta sequences accurately predicted HLA-A and HLA-B alleles in most subjects. As confirmed in vitro, a few CMV-associated chains were specific for CMV antigens. In a later analysis, donors in an Asian-associated ancestry cluster reportedly had fewer N-insertions in productive TCRs than the cohort mean.

PCR employed 60 Vbeta and 13 Jbeta primers. Method: immunoSEQ multiplex PCR; TCRdb's copy keeps in-frame clones and lacks some. The repertoire holds roughly 83,000 clones, with about 77% as singletons. A word on this clone: Its antigen is unknown.

CDR1 is MNHNY, CDR2 SVGAGI, per germline (reference sequence). This CDR3 comprises 16 residues. Trimming cost V 2 bases and J 4 bases, with 17 bases left between them. The gene calls are TRBV6-6 and TRBJ1-1, with D maybe TRBD1 (5 bases). The receptor's source is a man in his 60s in good health and CMV-seronegative. The sequenced sample was PBMCs. The CDR3 here is CASSYGGGVLSTEAFF. The CDR3 DNA reads as TGTGCCAGCAGTTACGGGGGAGGGGTATTAAGCACTGAAGCTTTCTTT.